This is a list of T cell receptor beta chains from one sample in a study of CD8 T cells in Susac syndrome. TCRdb used MiXCR to reprocess the immunoSEQ multiplex PCR reads, holding one entry per CDR3 protein. There are 100,000 or so distinct CDR3 sequences in the sample; roughly 91% occur only once, and around 0.15% lies in the top ten. Sequenced material: CD4+ T cells from PBMCs. These receptors were collected from a human donor in good health. Each CDR3 is given with its conserved first and last residue. Each record gives: V gene, D gene, CDR3 length, clone size, J gene, CDR3 DNA, CDR3 protein. The D gene is left open where the match is weak. Size values are once, few and many counts, or a class for expanded clones, and some rows have none.

>TRBV7-3|NA|18|NA|TRBJ2-7
TGTGCCAGCAGCTTAGGGCACGGGGCTCTAGGGGCCCCCTACGAGCAGTACTTC
CASSLGHGALGAPYEQYF
>TRBV27|TRBD1|16|NA|TRBJ2-2
TGTGCCAGCAGTCCTAAAACAGGGGGACGGACCGGGGAGCTGTTTTTT
CASSPKTGGRTGELFF
>TRBV20-1|NA|12|NA|TRBJ1-3
TGCAGTGCCCTGAGCTCTGGAAACACCATATATTTT
CSALSSGNTIYF
>TRBV7-7|TRBD2|15|NA|TRBJ2-3
TGTGCCAGCAGCCCGGGACTAGCCAGCACAGATACGCAGTATTTT
CASSPGLASTDTQYF
>TRBV2|TRBD2|18|NA|TRBJ2-3
TGTGCCAGCAGCGCTATGGGACTAGCGGGACTGGGCACAGATACGCAGTATTTT
CASSAMGLAGLGTDTQYF
>TRBV20-1|TRBD1|16|NA|TRBJ2-7
TGCAGTGCTAGGGGCGCAGGGGGAAGGGTAACCTACGAGCAGTACTTC
CSARGAGGRVTYEQYF
>TRBV10-3|NA|14|NA|TRBJ2-3
TGTGCCATCAGTGAGCAGGGAGGCACAGATACGCAGTATTTT
CAISEQGGTDTQYF
>TRBV5-1|TRBD2|14|NA|TRBJ2-2
TGCGCCAGCAGCTTCACTAGCGGGACCGGGGAGCTGTTTTTT
CASSFTSGTGELFF
>TRBV10-3|TRBD1|13|NA|TRBJ1-2
TGTGCCATCAGGGAGGACAGGGACTATGGCTACACCTTC
CAIREDRDYGYTF
>TRBV15|NA|16|once|TRBJ2-3
TGTGCCACCAGCAGGGGATCGGACCCCCGCAGCGATACGCAGTATTTT
CATSRGSDPRSDTQYF
>TRBV5-6|TRBD1|15|NA|TRBJ1-5
TGTGCCAGCAGCACATGGACAGGGGGGAGTCAGCCCCAGCATTTT
CASSTWTGGSQPQHF
>TRBV6-1|NA|11|NA|TRBJ1-2
TGTGCCAGCAACAGTAACTATGGCTACACCTTC
CASNSNYGYTF
>TRBV20-1|TRBD1|14|NA|TRBJ2-5
TGCAGTGCAACCGGGACAGGGACACAAGAGACCCAGTACTTC
CSATGTGTQETQYF
>TRBV28|TRBD1|13|NA|TRBJ2-1
TGTGCCAGCATTCTACCAGGGGGTCATGAGCAGTTCTTC
CASILPGGHEQFF
>TRBV20-1|NA|15|NA|TRBJ2-7
TGCAGTGCTAGAGATTCCTCCGGGATCACCTACGAGCAGTACTTC
CSARDSSGITYEQYF
>TRBV12-5|NA|14|once|TRBJ1-4
TGTGCTAGTGGTCTCGGGGCTGCCTGGGAAAAACTGTTTTTT
CASGLGAAWEKLFF
>TRBV20-1|TRBD2|15|NA|TRBJ2-1
TGCAGTGCTGGGCAGCGGGAGCTCAGGTACAATGAGCAGTTCTTC
CSAGQRELRYNEQFF
>TRBV20-1|NA|15|NA|TRBJ2-1
TGCAGTGCGCCAAAACCGGGACTCACTAACAATGAGCAGTTCTTC
CSAPKPGLTNNEQFF
>TRBV20-1|TRBD2|16|NA|TRBJ2-7
TGCAGTGCTAGGCTTAGCGGGGGGCGAGCTTACGTCGGGCAGTACTTC
CSARLSGGRAYVGQYF
>TRBV20-1|NA|12|NA|TRBJ2-7
TGCAGTGCTAGAGATCCAGGTTCCGAGCAGTACTTC
CSARDPGSEQYF
>TRBV7-3|TRBD1|14|NA|TRBJ1-1
TGTGCCAGCAGCCCCGGGACAGGCTGGACTGAAGCTTTCTTT
CASSPGTGWTEAFF
>TRBV3-1|TRBD1|16|NA|TRBJ2-1
TGTGCCAGCAGCCATGGAGACAGGGGGCTTGGCAATGAGCAGTTCTTC
CASSHGDRGLGNEQFF
>TRBV7-2|NA|15|NA|TRBJ2-7
TGTGCCAGCACCGATACCCGAGTTATTTCCTACGAGCAGTACTTC
CASTDTRVISYEQYF
>TRBV7-2|TRBD1|15|once|TRBJ2-7
TGTGCCAGCAGCTTGACGGGACAGGGCCCCTACGAGCAGTACTTC
CASSLTGQGPYEQYF
>TRBV28|NA|13|NA|TRBJ1-2
TGTGCCAGCAGCCACGACACAATCTATGGCTACACCTTC
CASSHDTIYGYTF
>TRBV5-1|NA|17|NA|TRBJ2-3
TGCGCCAGCAGCCCCCAAGGACTGAGCGGAAGCACAGATACGCAGTATTTT
CASSPQGLSGSTDTQYF
>TRBV7-2|NA|16|NA|TRBJ2-1
TGTGCCAGCAGCCTACCGGGACACCGCTCCTACAATGAGCAGTTCTTC
CASSLPGHRSYNEQFF
>TRBV7-2|NA|13|NA|TRBJ1-1
TGTGCCAGCAGCTTAGTAACGGGCGAGGTAGCTTTCTTT
CASSLVTGEVAFF
>TRBV2|NA|13|NA|TRBJ2-7
TGTGCCAGCAGTGAAGAATTTACCTACGAGCAGTACTTC
CASSEEFTYEQYF
>TRBV27|NA|14|NA|TRBJ2-3
TGTGCCAGCAGTTTTGAGGGCTCCACAGATACGCAGTATTTT
CASSFEGSTDTQYF
>TRBV5-1|TRBD2|14|NA|TRBJ2-5
TGCGCCAGCAGCCGGAGCGGGGTATCGGAGACCCAGTACTTC
CASSRSGVSETQYF
>TRBV5-1|NA|15|NA|TRBJ1-2
TGCGCCAGCAGCTTGGACCCAGGGGCGGCCTATGGCTACACCTTC
CASSLDPGAAYGYTF
>TRBV5-1|NA|14|NA|TRBJ1-2
TGCGCCAGCAGCCTCCCGGGGTATGGCTATGGCTACACCTTC
CASSLPGYGYGYTF
>TRBV7-9|TRBD1|16|NA|TRBJ2-7
TGTGCCAGCAGCCGTACCGGGACAGGGGACGGATACGAGCAGTACTTC
CASSRTGTGDGYEQYF
>TRBV5-1|NA|18|NA|TRBJ2-6
TGCGCCAGCAGCTTGACTCCGAGCCCCTACTCTGGGGCCAACGTCCTGACTTTC
CASSLTPSPYSGANVLTF
>TRBV6-1|NA|14|NA|TRBJ1-2
TGTGCCAGCAGTGAAGTCGTTTTGTCTGGGCGGAAAACCTTC
CASSEVVLSGRKTF
>TRBV18|TRBD1|18|NA|TRBJ1-5
TGTGCCAGCTCACGAGAGCCTAAGGGACAGGTGGTCAATCAGCCCCAGCATTTT
CASSREPKGQVVNQPQHF
>TRBV20-1|TRBD2|14|once|TRBJ2-7
TGCAGTGCTGGACTAGCGGGGAGCTCCTACGAGCAGTACTTC
CSAGLAGSSYEQYF
>TRBV29-1|NA|14|few|TRBJ1-1
TGCAGCGTTGAATGGAGGGGTATGGGAACTGAAGCTTTCTTT
CSVEWRGMGTEAFF
>TRBV20-1|TRBD1|13|NA|TRBJ1-1
TGCAGTGCTTATACAGGGGGAAACACTGAAGCTTTCTTT
CSAYTGGNTEAFF
>TRBV29-1|TRBD1|13|NA|TRBJ1-1
TGCAGCGGCCGACAGGGTCTTGGGACTGAAGCTTTCTTT
CSGRQGLGTEAFF
>TRBV25-1|NA|15|NA|TRBJ2-5
TGTGCCAGCAGTGATCCTGGCCTAGCTCGAGAGACCCAGTACTTC
CASSDPGLARETQYF
>TRBV7-6|NA|13|NA|TRBJ2-3
TGTGCCAGCAGCTTCTCACTTCCGGATACGCAGTATTTT
CASSFSLPDTQYF
>TRBV2|NA|15|NA|TRBJ2-2
TGTGCCAGCAGTGAATTATTCAGGGTTGCCGGGGAGCTGTTTTTT
CASSELFRVAGELFF
>TRBV19|TRBD1|14|NA|TRBJ1-1
TGTGCCAGTAGTAATCAAAGGACAGGTACTGAAGCTTTCTTT
CASSNQRTGTEAFF
>TRBV12-3/TRBV12-4|NA|15|NA|TRBJ2-7
TGTGCCAGCAGCGCCCCGGGGGACTTCGTCTACGAGCAGTACTTC
CASSAPGDFVYEQYF
>TRBV19|NA|14|once|TRBJ1-1
TGTGCCACCGTCCCGGGAGCAGCGAACACTGAAGCTTTCTTT
CATVPGAANTEAFF
>TRBV4-3|TRBD1|15|NA|TRBJ1-2
TGCGCCAGCAGCCTCCTGGGGGACAGACTCTATGGCTACACCTTC
CASSLLGDRLYGYTF